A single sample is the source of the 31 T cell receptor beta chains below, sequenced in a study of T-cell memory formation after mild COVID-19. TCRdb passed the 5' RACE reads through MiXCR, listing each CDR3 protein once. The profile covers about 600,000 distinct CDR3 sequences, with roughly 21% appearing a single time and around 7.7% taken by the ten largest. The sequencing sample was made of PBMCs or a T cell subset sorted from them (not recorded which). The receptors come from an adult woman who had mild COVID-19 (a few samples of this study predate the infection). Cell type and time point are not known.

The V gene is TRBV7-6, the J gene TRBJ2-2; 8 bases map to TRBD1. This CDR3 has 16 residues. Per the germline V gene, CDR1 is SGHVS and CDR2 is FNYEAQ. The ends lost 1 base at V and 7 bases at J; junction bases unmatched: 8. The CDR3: CASSLVLRGRSGELFF. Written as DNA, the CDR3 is TGTGCCAGCAGCTTAGTTCTCAGGGGGCGAAGCGGGGAGCTGTTTTTT.

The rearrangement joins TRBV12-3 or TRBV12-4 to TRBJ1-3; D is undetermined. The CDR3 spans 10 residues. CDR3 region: CGSGGNTIYF. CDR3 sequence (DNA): TGTGGCTCGGGAGGAAACACCATATATTTT.

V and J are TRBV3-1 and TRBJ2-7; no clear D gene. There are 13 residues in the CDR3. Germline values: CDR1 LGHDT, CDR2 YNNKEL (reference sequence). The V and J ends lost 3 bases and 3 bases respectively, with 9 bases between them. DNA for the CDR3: TGTGCCAGCAGCCACCAAGGGAACTACGAGCAGTACTTC. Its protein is CASSHQGNYEQYF.

CDR3 bases: TGCAGCGTTGGAGTTCCAGGCATAGATACGCAGTATTTT. It codes for CSVGVPGIDTQYF. This chain connects TRBV29-1 to TRBJ2-3; D not certain. The germline V gene encodes CDR1 SQVTM and CDR2 ANQGSEA. CDR3 length: 13 amino acids. V dropped 4 bases and J dropped 5 bases, with 13 bases sitting between them.

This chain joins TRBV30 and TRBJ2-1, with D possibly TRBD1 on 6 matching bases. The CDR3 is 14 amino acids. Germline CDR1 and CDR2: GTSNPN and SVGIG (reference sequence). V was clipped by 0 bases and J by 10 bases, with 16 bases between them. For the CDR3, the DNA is TGTGCCTGGAGTGTTGGGGGCGCGGTCGACGAGCAGTTCTTC. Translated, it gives CAWSVGGAVDEQFF.

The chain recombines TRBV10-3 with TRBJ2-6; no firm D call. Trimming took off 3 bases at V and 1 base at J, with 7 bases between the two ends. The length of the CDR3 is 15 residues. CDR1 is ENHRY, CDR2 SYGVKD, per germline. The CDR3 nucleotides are TGTGCCATCAGTGACGTTCAGTCTGGGGCCAACGTCCTGACTTTC. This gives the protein CAISDVQSGANVLTF.

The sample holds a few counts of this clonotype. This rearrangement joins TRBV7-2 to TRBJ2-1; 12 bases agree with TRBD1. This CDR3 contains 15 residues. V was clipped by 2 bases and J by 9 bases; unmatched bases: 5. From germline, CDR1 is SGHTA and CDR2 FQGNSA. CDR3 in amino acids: CASSLMGQGAGEQFF. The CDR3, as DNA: TGTGCCAGCAGCTTAATGGGACAGGGGGCCGGTGAGCAGTTCTTC. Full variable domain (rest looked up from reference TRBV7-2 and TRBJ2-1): GAGVSQSPSNKVTEKGKDVELRCDPISGHTALYWYRQSLGQGLEFLIYFQGNSAPDKSGLPSDRFSAERTGGSVSTLTIQRTQQEDSAVYLCASSLMGQGAGEQFFGPGTRLTVL.

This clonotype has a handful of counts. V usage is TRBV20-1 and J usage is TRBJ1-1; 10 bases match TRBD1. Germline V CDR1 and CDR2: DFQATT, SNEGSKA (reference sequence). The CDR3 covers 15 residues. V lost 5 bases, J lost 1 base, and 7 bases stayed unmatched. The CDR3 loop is CSAGRQGAENTEAFF. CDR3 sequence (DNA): TGCAGTGCTGGCAGACAGGGGGCTGAGAACACTGAAGCTTTCTTT.

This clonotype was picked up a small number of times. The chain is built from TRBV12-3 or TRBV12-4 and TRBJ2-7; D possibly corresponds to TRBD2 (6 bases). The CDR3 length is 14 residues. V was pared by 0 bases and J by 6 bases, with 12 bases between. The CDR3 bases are TGTGCCAGCAGTTTAGCGAGGGGACTTGGCGAGCAGTACTTC. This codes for CASSLARGLGEQYF.

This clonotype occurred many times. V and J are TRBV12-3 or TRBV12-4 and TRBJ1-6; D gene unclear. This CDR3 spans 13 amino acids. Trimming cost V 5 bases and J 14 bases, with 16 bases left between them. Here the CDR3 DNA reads TGTGCCAGCAGTATGACACGTCGTATGGCCCTCCACTTT. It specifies CASSMTRRMALHF.

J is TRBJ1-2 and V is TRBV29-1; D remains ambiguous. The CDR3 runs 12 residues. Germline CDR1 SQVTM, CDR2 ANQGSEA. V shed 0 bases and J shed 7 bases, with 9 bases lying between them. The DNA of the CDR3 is TGCAGCGTTGAAGATCGCCGGGTTGGCTACACCTTC. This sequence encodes CSVEDRRVGYTF.

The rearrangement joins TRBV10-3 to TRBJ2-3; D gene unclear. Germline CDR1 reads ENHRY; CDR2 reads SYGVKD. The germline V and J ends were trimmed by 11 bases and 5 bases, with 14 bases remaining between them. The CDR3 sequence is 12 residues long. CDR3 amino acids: CAVGSFQDTQYF. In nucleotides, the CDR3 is TGTGCCGTAGGGTCTTTTCAAGATACGCAGTATTTT.

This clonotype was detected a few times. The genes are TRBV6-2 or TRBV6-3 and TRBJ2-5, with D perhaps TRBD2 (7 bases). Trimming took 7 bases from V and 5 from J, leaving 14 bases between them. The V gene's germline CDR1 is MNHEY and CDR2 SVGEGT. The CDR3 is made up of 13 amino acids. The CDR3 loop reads CASTRGGGETQYF. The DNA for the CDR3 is TGTGCCAGCACAAGGGGGGGCGGTGAGACCCAGTACTTC.

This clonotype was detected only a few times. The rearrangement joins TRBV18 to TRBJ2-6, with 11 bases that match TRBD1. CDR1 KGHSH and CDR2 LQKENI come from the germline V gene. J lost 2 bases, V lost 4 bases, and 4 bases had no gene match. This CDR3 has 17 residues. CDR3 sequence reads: CASSQDRGRAGANVLTF. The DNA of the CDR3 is TGTGCCAGCTCACAGGACAGGGGGCGCGCTGGGGCCAACGTCCTGACTTTC.

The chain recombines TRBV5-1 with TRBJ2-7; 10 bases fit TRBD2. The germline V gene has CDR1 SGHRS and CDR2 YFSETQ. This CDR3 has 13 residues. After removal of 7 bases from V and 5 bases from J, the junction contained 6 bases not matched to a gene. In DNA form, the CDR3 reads TGCGCCAGCGGCACCGGGACTAGCGACGAGCAGTACTTC. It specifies CASGTGTSDEQYF.

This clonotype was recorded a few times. In DNA form, the CDR3 reads TGCGCCAGCAGCCAAGATTGGAGCACAGATACGCAGTATTTT. It is translated as CASSQDWSTDTQYF. V and J are TRBV4-1 and TRBJ2-3; D remains unclear. CDR1 is MGHRA and CDR2 is YSYEKL in the germline V gene. Trimming left V 0 bases short and J 0 bases short, with 4 bases between. This CDR3 has 14 amino acids.

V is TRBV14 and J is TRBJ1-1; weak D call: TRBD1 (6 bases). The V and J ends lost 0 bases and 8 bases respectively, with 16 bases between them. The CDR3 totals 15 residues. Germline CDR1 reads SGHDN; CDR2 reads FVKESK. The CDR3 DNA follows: TGTGCCAGCAGCCAAGATGCGGGACAAACTCTCGAAGCTTTCTTT. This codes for CASSQDAGQTLEAFF. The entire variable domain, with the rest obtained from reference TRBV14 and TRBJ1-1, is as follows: EAGVTQFPSHSVIEKGQTVTLRCDPISGHDNLYWYRRVMGKEIKFLLHFVKESKQDESGMPNNRFLAERTGGTYSTLKVQPAELEDSGVYFCASSQDAGQTLEAFFGQGTRLTVV.

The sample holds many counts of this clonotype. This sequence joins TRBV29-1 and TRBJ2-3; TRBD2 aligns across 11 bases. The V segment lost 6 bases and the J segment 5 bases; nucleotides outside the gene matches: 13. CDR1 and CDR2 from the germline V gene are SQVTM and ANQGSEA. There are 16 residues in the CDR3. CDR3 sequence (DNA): TGCAGCGTGGCCCCGGGACTAGCGGAGAGTCGAGATACGCAGTATTTT. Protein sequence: CSVAPGLAESRDTQYF.

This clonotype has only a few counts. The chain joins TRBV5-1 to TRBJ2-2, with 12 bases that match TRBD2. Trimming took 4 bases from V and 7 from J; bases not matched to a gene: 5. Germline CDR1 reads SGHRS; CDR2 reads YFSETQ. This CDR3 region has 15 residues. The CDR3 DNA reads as TGCGCCAGCAGCCCACGACTAGCGGGAGACGGGGAGCTGTTTTTT. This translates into CASSPRLAGDGELFF.

DNA for the CDR3: TGCGCCAGATCCAAACAGGTGAATGGCTGCGAGCAGTACTTC. It encodes CARSKQVNGCEQYF. This chain joins TRBV5-1 and TRBJ2-7, with a weak D call TRBD1 (5 bases). The CDR3 consists of 14 residues. Germline lookup yields CDR1 SGHRS and CDR2 YFSETQ. The V and J ends lost 8 bases and 6 bases respectively, with 21 bases between them.

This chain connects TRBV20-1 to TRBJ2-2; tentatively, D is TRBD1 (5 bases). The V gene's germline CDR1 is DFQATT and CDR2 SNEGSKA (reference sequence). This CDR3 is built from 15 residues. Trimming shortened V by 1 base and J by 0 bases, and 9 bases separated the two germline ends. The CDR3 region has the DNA TGCAGTGCTAGAGTGTTGACAGCGAACACCGGGGAGCTGTTTTTT. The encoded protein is CSARVLTANTGELFF.

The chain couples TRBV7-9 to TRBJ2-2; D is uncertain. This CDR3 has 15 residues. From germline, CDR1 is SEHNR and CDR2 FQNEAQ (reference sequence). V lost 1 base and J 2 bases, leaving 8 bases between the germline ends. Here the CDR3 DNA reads TGTGCCAGCAGCTTAGGGTCCCGAAACACCGGGGAGCTGTTTTTT. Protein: CASSLGSRNTGELFF.

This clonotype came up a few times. The CDR3 spells CASSEGTGVGETQYF. As DNA, the CDR3 is TGTGCCAGCAGTGAGGGGACAGGGGTTGGAGAGACCCAGTACTTC. The rearrangement uses TRBV25-1 and TRBJ2-5; 10 nucleotides line up with TRBD1. Germline V gene sequence: CDR1 MGHDK, CDR2 SYGVNS. The CDR3 runs to 15 residues. After removal of 3 bases from V and 4 bases from J, the junction contained 5 bases not matched to a gene.

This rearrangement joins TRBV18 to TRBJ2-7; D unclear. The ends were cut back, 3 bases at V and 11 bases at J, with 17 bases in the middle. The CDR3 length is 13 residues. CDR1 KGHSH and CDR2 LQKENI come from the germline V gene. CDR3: CASSPALEGRKYF. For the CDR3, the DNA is TGTGCCAGCTCACCCGCCCTCGAAGGGCGCAAGTACTTC.

This CDR3 is CATSTAKFF. CDR3 DNA sequence: TGTGCCACCAGCACCGCTAAGTTCTTC. The chain recombines TRBV24-1 with TRBJ2-1; D call uncertain. V lost 7 bases, J lost 14 bases, and 8 bases lay in between. The CDR3 totals 9 residues. Germline CDR1 KGHDR, CDR2 SFDVKD.

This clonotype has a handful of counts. The CDR3 sequence is CASADSQETQYF. DNA for the CDR3: TGTGCTAGTGCAGACAGCCAAGAGACCCAGTACTTC. The V call is TRBV12-5, the J call TRBJ2-5; the D gene is possibly TRBD1 (5 bases). Germline CDR1 LGHNT, CDR2 FRNRAP. The CDR3 has 12 residues. V was clipped by 7 bases and J by 1 base, with 7 bases between them.

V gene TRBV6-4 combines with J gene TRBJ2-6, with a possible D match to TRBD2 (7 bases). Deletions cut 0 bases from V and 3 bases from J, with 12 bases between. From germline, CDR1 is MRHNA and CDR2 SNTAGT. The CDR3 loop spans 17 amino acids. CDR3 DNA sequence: TGTGCCAGCAGTGACTCGGGGGGGCCTTTTGGGGCCAACGTCCTGACTTTC. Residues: CASSDSGGPFGANVLTF.

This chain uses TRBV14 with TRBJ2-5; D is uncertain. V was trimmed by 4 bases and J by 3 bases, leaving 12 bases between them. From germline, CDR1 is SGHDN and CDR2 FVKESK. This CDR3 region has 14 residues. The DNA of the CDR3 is TGTGCCAGCAGCCCCCTCCTAGAGGAAGAGACCCAGTACTTC. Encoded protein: CASSPLLEEETQYF.

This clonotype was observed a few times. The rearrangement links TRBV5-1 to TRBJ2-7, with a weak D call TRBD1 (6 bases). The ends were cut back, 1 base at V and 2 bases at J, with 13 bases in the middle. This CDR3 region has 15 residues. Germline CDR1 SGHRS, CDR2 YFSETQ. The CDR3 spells CASSLSSPGAYEQYF. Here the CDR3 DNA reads TGCGCCAGCAGCTTGAGCTCGCCAGGGGCCTACGAGCAGTACTTC. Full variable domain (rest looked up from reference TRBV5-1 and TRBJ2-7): KAGVTQTPRYLIKTRGQQVTLSCSPISGHRSVSWYQQTPGQGLQFLFEYFSETQRNKGNFPGRFSGRQFSNSRSEMNVSTLELGDSALYLCASSLSSPGAYEQYFGPGTRLTVT.

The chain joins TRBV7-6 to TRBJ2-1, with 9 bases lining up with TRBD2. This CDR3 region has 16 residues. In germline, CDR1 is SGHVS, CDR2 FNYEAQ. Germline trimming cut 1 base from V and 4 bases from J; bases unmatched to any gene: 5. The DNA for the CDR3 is TGTGCCAGCAGCTTAGGGCGACTAGCGGCATACAATGAGCAGTTCTTC. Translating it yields CASSLGRLAAYNEQFF. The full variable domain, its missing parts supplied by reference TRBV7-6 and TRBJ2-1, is GAGVSQSPRYKVTKRGQDVALRCDPISGHVSLYWYRQALGQGPEFLTYFNYEAQQDKSGLPNDRFSAERPEGSISTLTIQRTEQRDSAMYRCASSLGRLAAYNEQFFGPGTRLTVL.

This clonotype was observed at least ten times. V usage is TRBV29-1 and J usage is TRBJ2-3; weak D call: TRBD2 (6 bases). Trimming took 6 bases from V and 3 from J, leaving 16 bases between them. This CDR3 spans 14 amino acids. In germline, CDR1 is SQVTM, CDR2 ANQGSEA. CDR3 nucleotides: TGCAGCGTACGACTAGAAGGTGGTACAGATACGCAGTATTTT. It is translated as CSVRLEGGTDTQYF.